This paragraph reports one T cell receptor (beta chain). Its specificity is unknown. This specimen comes from a study of cytomegalovirus exposure and HLA in healthy donors. Study-level findings and limits: Per a later analysis, HLA-associated TCR beta chains showed more clonal expansion than other, equally common TCR beta chains.

The CDR3 covers 18 residues. Primers for the PCR totalled 60 Vbeta and 13 Jbeta. Only in-frame clones appear in the TCRdb table, and some are missing; sequencing was by immunoSEQ multiplex PCR. The sample contains 200,000 to 300,000 clones, around 80% of which appear only once. Sequenced input: PBMCs. The receptor was derived from a boy under 18 in good health and CMV-seronegative. The V and J genes are TRBV21-1 and TRBJ2-1; no DNA check was done on the table's D call, TRBD2. TRBV21-1 is recorded as a pseudogene. The CDR3 sequence: CASSKVQREGPSYNEQFF. The CDR3 bases are TGTGCCAGCAGCAAAGTTCAGCGGGAGGGACCCTCCTACAATGAGCAGTTCTTC.